This entry concerns a single TCR beta chain. Its target antigen remains unknown. No base quality values were provided; no much bigger clone lies one nucleotide off. From the germline V gene (reference sequence), CDR1 is GTSNPN and CDR2 is SVGIG. Reading from cysteine to phenylalanine, the CDR3 counts 13 amino acids. The CDR3 DNA has 39 bases and is translated from base 1. V was cut back by 2 bases and J by 1 base, leaving a gap of 8 bases between them. This specimen belongs to a study of radiation and T cells in renal cell carcinoma (dated by TCRdb to 2019 to 2021). With regard to the full study: Samples were obtained from a clinical trial, in which 15 Gy stereotactic body radiation therapy was delivered to primary renal cell carcinomas and nephrectomy was performed 4 weeks later. A total of around 53 samples underwent TCR beta sequencing, made up of some 26 tumors and about 27 peripheral blood samples. Across all 55 or so samples, 4,016,671 unique CDR3 nucleotide sequences encoding over 2.5 million unique CDR3 amino acid sequences were identified. Here is what the overall study found, with its caveats: The single-armed trial design could not address effects of radiation dose or scheduling on the TCR repertoire. Because pretreatment tumor biopsies were not available, the baseline intratumoral presence of clonotypes could not be determined. Dynamics of the blood repertoire were not tracked past 4 weeks after treatment. In blood, the top tumor clonotypes increased from baseline to 2 weeks after radiation and then shrank by 4 weeks, which suggests a temporary expansion of tumor-resident clones.

The time point label of this sample denotes: baseline pretreatment blood. Reading the label with the study, this specimen's treatment or condition is: 15 Gy SBRT to primary tumor, nephrectomy 4 weeks later. To track tumor-enriched clonotypes, serial peripheral blood was sampled from radiation-treated patients at baseline and at 2 weeks and 4 weeks after SBRT. Every patient had renal cell carcinoma of clear cell pathology. Genomic DNA for TCR sequencing was prepared using the QIAamp DNA Blood Mini Kit (Qiagen). The analyses included only samples that passed all quality control checks. The immunoSEQ kit was used, according to the manufacturer's recommendations, to generate TCR beta libraries from genomic DNA. For library preparation, a first multiplex PCR was performed with proprietary primers, followed by a second PCR in which unique barcodes were added, and bead cleanups were performed after each round. Each sample batch included a kit-provided positive control reaction and a negative control reaction. The final libraries underwent checking on an Agilent 4200 TapeStation D1000 ScreenTape, volumetric pooling, and quantification by qPCR. Sequencing was performed on an Illumina NextSeq500 with a MidOutput 150-cycle cartridge, and 156 Read1 and 15 Index1 cycles were run with kit custom primers. The pooled library was loaded at 0.8 to 1 pM, and about 21% PhiX control was spiked in. The study's own analysis went as follows. Vendor-processed data were analyzed in R, and a clonotype was defined as all T cells sharing the same CDR3 nucleotide sequence. For clone abundance analyses, frequencies were normalized to the 10,000 most abundant clones in each sample. Before analysis, public T cell clones were removed, and these numbered fewer than six per sample on average. Tumor-enriched clonotypes and baseline blood-enriched clonotypes were defined as those with an abundance difference of at least 32-fold between compartments. Clonotypes expanded or contracted between blood time points were identified with a beta-binomial differential abundance model. Tumor-blood repertoire similarity was measured with the Baroni-Urbani and Buser coefficient, and groups were compared using two-tailed Wilcoxon tests in R. TCRdb stores this immuneACCESS table with in-frame sequences only. Part of the clones is absent; in the studies checked, under half of the shortfall reflects unresolved V genes, and no reason is known for the rest. Clone size and the V and J calls come from that table; the DNA yielded D and trimming. This sample has 55,000 to 65,000 clones in its table, and 78% of those were observed once. 7.3% of the sample is taken by the ten largest.

Material: blood, obtained from a patient whose treatment included radiotherapy and nephrectomy. The chain is encoded by TRBV30 joined to TRBJ2-5; there is no confident call for the D gene. This receptor was identified in a man aged 55 to 70 with renal cell carcinoma. The CDR3 is CAWSQSLQETQYF. The nucleotides read TGTGCCTGGAGTCAGTCCCTCCAAGAGACCCAGTACTTC. Beyond the CDR3, the reference TRBV30 and TRBJ2-5 genes provide the residues; the full variable domain reads: SQTIHQWPATLVQPVGSPLSLECTVEGTSNPNLYWYRQAAGRGLQLLFYSVGIGQISSEVPQNLSASRPQDRQFILSSKKLLLSDSGFYLCAWSQSLQETQYFGPGTRLLVL.